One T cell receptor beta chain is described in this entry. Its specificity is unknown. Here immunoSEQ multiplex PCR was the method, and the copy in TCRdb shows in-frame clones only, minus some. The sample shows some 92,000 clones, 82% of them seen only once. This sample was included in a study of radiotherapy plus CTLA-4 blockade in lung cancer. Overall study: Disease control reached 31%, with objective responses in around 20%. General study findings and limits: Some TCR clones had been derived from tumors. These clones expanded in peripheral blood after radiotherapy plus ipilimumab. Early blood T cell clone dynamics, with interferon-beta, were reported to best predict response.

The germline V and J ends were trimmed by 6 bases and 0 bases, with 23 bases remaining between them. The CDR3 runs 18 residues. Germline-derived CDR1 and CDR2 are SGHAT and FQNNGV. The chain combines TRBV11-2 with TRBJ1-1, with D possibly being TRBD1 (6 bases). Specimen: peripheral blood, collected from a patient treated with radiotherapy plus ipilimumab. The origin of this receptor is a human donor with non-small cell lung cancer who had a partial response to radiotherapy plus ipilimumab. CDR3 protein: CASSSATGKRGLNTEAFF. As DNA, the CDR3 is TGTGCCAGCAGTTCGGCTACCGGGAAAAGGGGGTTGAACACTGAAGCTTTCTTT.